This T cell receptor (beta chain) was sequenced in a study of blood T cell repertoires in COVID-19. Germline CDR1 ENHRY, CDR2 SYGVKD. V was pared by 9 bases and J by 3 bases, with 15 bases between. The CDR3 has 14 residues. Sequenced by immunoSEQ multiplex PCR; TCRdb stores in-frame clones only, minus some. The table records roughly 430,000 clones, 88% of them present only once. The receptor comes from a woman aged 40 to 50 with acute COVID-19. The chain couples TRBV10-3 to TRBJ1-5; D unclear. Input material: PBMCs or T cells enriched from blood (not recorded which). For the CDR3, the DNA is TGTGCCATTTCGACATCCCAGCTCAATCAGCCCCAGCATTTT. Encoded protein: CAISTSQLNQPQHF.